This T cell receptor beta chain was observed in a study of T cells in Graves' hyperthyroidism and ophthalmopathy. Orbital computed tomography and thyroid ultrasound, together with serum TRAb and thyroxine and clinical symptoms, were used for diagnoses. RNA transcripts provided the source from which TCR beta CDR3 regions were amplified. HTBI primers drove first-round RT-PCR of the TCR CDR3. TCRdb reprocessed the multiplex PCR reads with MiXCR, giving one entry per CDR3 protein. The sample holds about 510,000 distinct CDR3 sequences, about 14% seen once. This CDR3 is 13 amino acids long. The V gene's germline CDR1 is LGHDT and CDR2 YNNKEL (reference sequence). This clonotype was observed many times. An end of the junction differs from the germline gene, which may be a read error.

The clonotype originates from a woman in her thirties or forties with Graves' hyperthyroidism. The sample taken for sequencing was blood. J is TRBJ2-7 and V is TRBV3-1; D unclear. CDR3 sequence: CASGQDLGYEQYF. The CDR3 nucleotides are TGTGCCAGCGGCCAAGACTTGGGGTACGAGCAGTACTTC.